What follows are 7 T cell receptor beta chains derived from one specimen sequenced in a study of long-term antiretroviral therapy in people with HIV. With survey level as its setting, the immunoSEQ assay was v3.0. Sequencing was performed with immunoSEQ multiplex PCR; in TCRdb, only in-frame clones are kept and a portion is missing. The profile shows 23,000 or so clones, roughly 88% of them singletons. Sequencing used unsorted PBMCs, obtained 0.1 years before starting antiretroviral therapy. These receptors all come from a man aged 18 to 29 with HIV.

The CDR3 sequence is CASSPQDRGQETQYF. CDR3 sequence (DNA): TGTGCCAGCTCACCACAGGACAGAGGGCAAGAGACCCAGTACTTC. The J gene is TRBJ2-5, the V gene TRBV18; D might be TRBD1 (6 bases). The germline V and J ends were trimmed by 1 base and 2 bases, with 11 bases remaining between them. The germline gives CDR1 KGHSH, CDR2 LQKENI. This CDR3 contains 15 residues.

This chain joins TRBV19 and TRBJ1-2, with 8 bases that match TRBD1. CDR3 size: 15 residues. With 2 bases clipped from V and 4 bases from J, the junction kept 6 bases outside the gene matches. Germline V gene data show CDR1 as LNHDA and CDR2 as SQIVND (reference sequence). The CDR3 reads CASSILGGQGYGYTF. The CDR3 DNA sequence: TGTGCCAGTAGTATACTCGGTGGACAGGGCTATGGCTACACCTTC.

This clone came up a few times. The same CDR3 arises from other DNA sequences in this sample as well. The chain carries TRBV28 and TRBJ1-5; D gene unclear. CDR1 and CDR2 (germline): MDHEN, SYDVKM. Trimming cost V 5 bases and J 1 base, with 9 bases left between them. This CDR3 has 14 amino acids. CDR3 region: CASSGPSSNQPQHF. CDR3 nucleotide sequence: TGTGCCAGCAGTGGACCATCCAGCAATCAGCCCCAGCATTTT.

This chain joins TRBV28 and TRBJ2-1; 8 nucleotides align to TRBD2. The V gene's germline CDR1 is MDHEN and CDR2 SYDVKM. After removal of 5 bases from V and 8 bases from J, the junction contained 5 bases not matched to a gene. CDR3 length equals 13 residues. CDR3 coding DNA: TGTGCCAGCAGTCCGGACGGGGGGGATGAGCAGTTCTTC. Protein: CASSPDGGDEQFF.

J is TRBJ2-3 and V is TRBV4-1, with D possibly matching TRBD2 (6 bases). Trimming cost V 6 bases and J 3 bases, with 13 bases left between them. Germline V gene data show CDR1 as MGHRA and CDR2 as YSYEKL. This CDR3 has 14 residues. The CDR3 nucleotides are TGCGCCAGCAGTTTTTCCGGGGGTACAGATACGCAGTATTTT. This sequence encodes CASSFSGGTDTQYF.

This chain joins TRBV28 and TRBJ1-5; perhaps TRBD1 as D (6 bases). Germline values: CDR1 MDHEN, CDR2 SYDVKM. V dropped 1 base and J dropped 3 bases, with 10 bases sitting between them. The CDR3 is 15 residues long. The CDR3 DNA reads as TGTGCCAGCAGTTTATTAGGGGGTCACAATCAGCCCCAGCATTTT. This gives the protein CASSLLGGHNQPQHF.

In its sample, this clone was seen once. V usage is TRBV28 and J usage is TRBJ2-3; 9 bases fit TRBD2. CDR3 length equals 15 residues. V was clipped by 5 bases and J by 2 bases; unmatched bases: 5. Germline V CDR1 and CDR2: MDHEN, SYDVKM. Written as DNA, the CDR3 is TGTGCCAGCAGTCCGGGACTAGCCGTCACAGATACGCAGTATTTT. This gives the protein CASSPGLAVTDTQYF.